This T cell receptor beta chain emerged from a study of T-cell reconstitution after alpha-beta-depleted transplantation in children. This clonotype has at least ten counts. The library targeted TCRbeta and was prepared with unique molecular identifiers. From the PCR reads, TCRdb called clonotypes with MiXCR, one entry per CDR3 protein. This sample yields some 600,000 distinct CDR3 sequences, of which 13% are seen a single time; over 2% belongs to the top ten. This receptor was identified in a male patient under 18 who had a stem cell transplant for acute myeloid leukemia, so the T cells may come from the graft donor. Material: PBMCs, mostly from graft donor cells, obtained 360 days after TCRalphabeta/CD19-depleted stem cell transplant.

CDR3 coding DNA: TGCAGCGTTGCCATCCCGGGACAGGGTTCTTATACGCAGTATTTT. Amino acid sequence: CSVAIPGQGSYTQYF. The chain couples TRBV29-1 to TRBJ2-3; 9 bases fit TRBD1. In germline, CDR1 is SQVTM, CDR2 ANQGSEA. The ends lost 4 bases at V and 7 bases at J; junction bases unmatched: 12. The CDR3 has 15 amino acids.